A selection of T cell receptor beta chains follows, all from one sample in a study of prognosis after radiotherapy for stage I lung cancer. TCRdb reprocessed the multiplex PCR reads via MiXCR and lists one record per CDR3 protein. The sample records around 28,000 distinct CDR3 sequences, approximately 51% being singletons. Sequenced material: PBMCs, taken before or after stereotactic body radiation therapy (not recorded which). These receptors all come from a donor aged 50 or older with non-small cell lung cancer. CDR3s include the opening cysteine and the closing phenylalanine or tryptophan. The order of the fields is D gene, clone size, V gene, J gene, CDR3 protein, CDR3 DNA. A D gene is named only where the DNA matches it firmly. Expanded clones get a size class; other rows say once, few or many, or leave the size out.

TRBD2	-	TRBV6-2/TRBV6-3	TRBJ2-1	CASSYGAGGPDEQFF	TGTGCCAGCAGTTACGGAGCGGGAGGGCCAGATGAGCAGTTCTTC
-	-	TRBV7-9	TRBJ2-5	CASSFWVSQETQYF	TGTGCCAGCAGCTTCTGGGTATCTCAAGAGACCCAGTACTTC
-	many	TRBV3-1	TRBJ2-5	CASSQEGPWETQYF	TGTGCCAGCAGCCAAGAAGGCCCCTGGGAGACCCAGTACTTC
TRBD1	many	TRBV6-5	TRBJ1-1	CASSYLRTGNTEAFF	TGTGCCAGCAGTTACCTTCGGACAGGGAACACTGAAGCTTTCTTT
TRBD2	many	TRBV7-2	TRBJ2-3	CASSLTGTSGTVYF	TGTGCCAGCAGCTTAACTGGGACTAGCGGGACTGTCTATTTT
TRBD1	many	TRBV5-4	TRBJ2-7	CASSLPDRDEQYF	TGTGCCAGCAGCTTACCCGACAGGGACGAGCAGTACTTC
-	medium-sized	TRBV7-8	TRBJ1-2	CASSRGDRYGYTF	TGTGCCAGCAGCCGAGGGGATAGGTATGGCTACACCTTC
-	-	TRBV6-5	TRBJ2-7	CASSYSSLTADEQYF	TGTGCCAGCAGTTACTCGAGTTTAACAGCGGACGAGCAGTACTTC
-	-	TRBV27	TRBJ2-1	CASSFDLYNEQFF	TGTGCCAGCAGTTTCGACCTCTACAATGAACAGTTCTTC
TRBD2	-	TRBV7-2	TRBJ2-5	CASSFVTSGRGWRQETQYF	TGTGCCAGCAGCTTTGTAACTAGCGGGCGGGGGTGGCGCCAAGAGACCCAGTACTTC
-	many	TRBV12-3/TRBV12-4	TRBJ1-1	CASSLGQTTTGAFF	TGTGCCAGCAGTTTAGGACAGACTACAACTGGGGCTTTCTTT
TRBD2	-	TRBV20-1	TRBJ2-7	CSASEYGLAGPEYF	TGCAGTGCTAGCGAGTACGGACTAGCGGGCCCTGAGTACTTC
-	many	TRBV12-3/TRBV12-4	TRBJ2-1	CASSRLAALTEQFF	TGTGCCAGCAGTCGCTTAGCGGCCCTCACCGAGCAGTTCTTC
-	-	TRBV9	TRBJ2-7	CASSVAFFETALFSYEQYF	TGTGCCAGCAGCGTAGCATTCTTTGAAACAGCCCTTTTCTCCTACGAGCAGTACTTC
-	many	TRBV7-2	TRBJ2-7	CASSPRPGLYEQYF	TGTGCCAGCAGCCCCAGGCCCGGACTTTACGAGCAGTACTTC
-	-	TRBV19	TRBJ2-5	CASSGQNQETQYF	TGTGCCAGTAGTGGTCAGAACCAAGAGACCCAGTACTTC
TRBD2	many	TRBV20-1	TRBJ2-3	CSARDPGTSGRGGTDTQYF	TGCAGTGCTAGAGACCCGGGGACTAGCGGGAGGGGGGGCACAGATACGCAGTATTTT
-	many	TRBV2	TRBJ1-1	CASSAGMNTEAFF	TGTGCCAGCAGTGCGGGCATGAACACTGAAGCTTTCTTT
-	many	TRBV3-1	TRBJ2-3	CASSQDVGERDTQYF	TGTGCCAGCAGCCAAGATGTAGGGGAGCGAGATACGCAGTATTTT
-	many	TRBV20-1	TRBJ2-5	CSALGGTETQYF	TGCAGTGCTTTGGGTGGTACGGAGACCCAGTACTTC
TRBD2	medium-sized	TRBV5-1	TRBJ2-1	CASSFQLAGGIDEQFF	TGCGCCAGCAGTTTCCAACTAGCGGGAGGGATAGATGAGCAGTTCTTC
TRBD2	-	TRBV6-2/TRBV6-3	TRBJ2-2	CASSRPGLAGVAGELFF	TGTGCCAGCAGCCGCCCGGGACTAGCGGGAGTCGCCGGGGAGCTGTTTTTT
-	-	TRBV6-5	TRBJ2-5	CASSYQGRSFTETQYF	TGTGCCAGCAGTTACCAGGGCAGGTCTTTTACGGAGACCCAGTACTTC
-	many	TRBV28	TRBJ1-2	CASGTRYYGYTF	TGTGCCAGCGGGACACGGTACTATGGCTACACCTTC
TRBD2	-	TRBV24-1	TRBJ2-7	CAPRREVGDEQYF	TGTGCCCCCCGGCGGGAGGTGGGGGACGAGCAGTACTTC
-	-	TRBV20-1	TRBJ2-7	CSAEGQVFVHEHYF	TGCAGTGCCGAGGGTCAGGTGTTTGTCCACGAGCATTACTTC
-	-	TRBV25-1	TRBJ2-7	CASSDNAYEQYF	TGTGCCAGCAGTGACAACGCCTACGAGCAGTACTTC
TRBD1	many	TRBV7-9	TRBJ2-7	CASSSRRGQGSYEQYF	TGTGCCAGCAGCTCCCGTCGGGGACAGGGATCCTACGAGCAGTACTTC
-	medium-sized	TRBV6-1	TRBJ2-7	CASTGVGASYEQYF	TGTGCCAGCACTGGGGTCGGTGCTTCTTACGAGCAGTACTTC